A single sample is the source of the 9 T cell receptor beta chains below, sequenced in a study of T cells in Graves' hyperthyroidism and ophthalmopathy. Template material for amplifying TCR beta CDR3 regions consisted of RNA transcripts. A first-round RT-PCR of the TCR CDR3 used the HTBI primer set. One entry per CDR3 protein results from TCRdb running MiXCR on the multiplex PCR reads. Of roughly 570,000 distinct CDR3 sequences in the sample, about 45% were seen once. The sample consisted of peripheral blood or thyroid tissue (not recorded which). These receptors all stem from an adult woman with Graves' disease, either hyperthyroidism or ophthalmopathy (not recorded which).

This clonotype occurred many times. The chain has TRBV7-8 and TRBJ2-7; D call uncertain. V was trimmed by 3 bases and J by 3 bases, leaving 6 bases between them. The CDR3 runs 12 residues. Germline assignment: CDR1 SGHVS and CDR2 FQNEAQ. CDR3 residues: CASSLEIYEQYF. The CDR3 nucleotides are TGTGCCAGCAGCTTGGAGATCTACGAGCAGTACTTC.

In its sample, this clonotype was seen many times. The CDR3 DNA is TGCGCCAGCAGCACAGGGGTCGGACTCGGGATAGGGGAGCTGTTTTTT. Its translation: CASSTGVGLGIGELFF. J is TRBJ2-2 and V is TRBV5-1, with 7 bases fitting TRBD1. From germline, CDR1 is SGHRS and CDR2 YFSETQ. After removal of 4 bases from V and 8 bases from J, the junction contained 14 bases not matched to a gene. The CDR3 has 16 residues.

This clonotype has just a few counts. The chain combines TRBV7-2 with TRBJ1-5, with a tentative D call TRBD1 (6 bases). The CDR3 contains 15 residues. Trimming took off 0 bases at V and 7 bases at J, with 13 bases between the two ends. Germline CDR1 SGHTA, CDR2 FQGNSA. CDR3 in DNA: TGTGCCAGCAGCTTAGCGGGGGGGCTGCGGCAGCCCCAGCATTTT. This translates into CASSLAGGLRQPQHF.

The J gene is TRBJ2-1, the V gene TRBV7-3, with D hard to call. Trimming shortened V by 5 bases and J by 6 bases, and 11 bases separated the two germline ends. The germline V gene has CDR1 SGHTA and CDR2 FQGTGA. The length of the CDR3 is 13 residues. DNA for the CDR3: TGTGCCAGCAGCCTACTTGGATCCAATGAGCAGTTCTTC. Its protein product is CASSLLGSNEQFF.

Concerning this clonotype: A read error is possible here, since a much larger clone lies one base away. The chain combines TRBV6-5 with TRBJ1-5; 11 bases line up with TRBD1. Germline loops: CDR1 MNHEY, CDR2 SVGAGI. This CDR3 region has 13 residues. The ends lost 4 bases at V and 9 bases at J; junction bases unmatched: 2. In nucleotides, the CDR3 is TGTGCCAGCAGTTTTGGGACAGGGGGGCCCCAGCATTTT. Its protein product is CASSFGTGGPQHF.

About this clonotype: A much larger clone lies a single base off, so this may be a read error. This chain joins TRBV5-1 and TRBJ2-5; 7 positions agree with TRBD1. This CDR3 has 14 amino acids. Germline-derived CDR1 and CDR2 are SGHRS and YFSETQ. CDR3: CASNPTGFQETRYF. CDR3 bases: TGCGCCAGCAACCCGACAGGGTTTCAAGAGACCCGGTACTTC.

This clonotype has ten or more counts. V usage is TRBV6-5 and J usage is TRBJ2-7; D gene unclear. The length of the CDR3 is 16 residues. V lost 0 bases and J 1 base, leaving 13 bases between the germline ends. Germline V gene data show CDR1 as MNHEY and CDR2 as SVGAGI. For the CDR3, the DNA is TGTGCCAGCAGTTACTCATTTACCCTACCTTCCTACGAGCAGTACTTC. Translated: CASSYSFTLPSYEQYF.

This clonotype was seen only a few times. The V gene is TRBV10-3, the J gene TRBJ1-1; D is undetermined. Germline V CDR1 and CDR2: ENHRY, SYGVKD. The CDR3 is made up of 15 amino acids. The V and J ends lost 0 bases and 0 bases respectively, with 8 bases between them. CDR3 sequence reads: CAISESAAMNTEAFF. The CDR3 bases are TGTGCCATCAGTGAGTCTGCAGCCATGAACACTGAAGCTTTCTTT.

V gene TRBV25-1 combines with J gene TRBJ1-6; D might be TRBD1 (5 bases). The CDR3 has 15 residues. V was trimmed by 6 bases and J by 7 bases, leaving 16 bases between them. Germline loops: CDR1 MGHDK, CDR2 SYGVNS. This chain's CDR3 is CASSPTRDGNSPLHF. The DNA for the CDR3 is TGTGCCAGCAGCCCAACTCGGGACGGAAATTCACCCCTCCACTTT.